This T cell receptor (beta chain) is drawn from a study of T cells in localized non-small cell lung cancer (dated by TCRdb to 2018 to 2020). In terms of the full investigation: T cell repertoires of approximately 250 early-stage NSCLC patients were analyzed, with tumors being compared against uninvolved tumor-adjacent lungs. The cohort consisted of 236 treatment-naive NSCLC patients whose localized lung tumors had been resected. Of the NSCLC patients, 129 were male and approximately 100 were female, and the mean age was around 66 years.

From cysteine to phenylalanine, the CDR3 is 13 amino acids long. Kept here is only the CDR3 DNA, which spans 39 bases and is read in frame from base 1. CDR1 and CDR2 are read off the germline V gene (reference sequence) as LNHDA and SQIVND. Trimming at the junction amounts to 0 bases on V and 6 bases on J, and the germline ends lie 8 bases apart. On this clone itself: Its antigen is unknown. The input lacks base qualities; no much larger clone sits a single base away.

The immunoSEQ Assay was used to sequence TCR beta CDR3 regions from DNA. The authors processed their data as follows. T cell density was computed as TCR beta template counts normalized to usable DNA estimated by amplifying housekeeping genes. Richness was estimated using the preseqR package, with extrapolation to 400,000 templates for PBMC samples and to 120,000 templates for tissue samples. Clonality was taken to be one minus Pielou's evenness. Differential abundance testing on productive amino-acid clonotypes, with a minimum total count of 5 and an alpha of 0.1, was used to identify tissue-enriched TCRs. The Jaccard Index and the Morisita Overlap Index were used to measure repertoire overlap between compartments. GLIPH grouped TCR beta CDR3s together with public tetramer-defined viral CDR3s, and a viral motif had to include at least three viral sequences and also show V-gene enrichment. TCRdb took this table from immuneACCESS and kept in-frame rearrangements with V and J called. Such tables lack part of the clones; where checked against another copy, unresolved V genes explain under half of the gap, and the rest is unexplained. V and J calls and clone size come straight from that table; D and trimming were deduced from the DNA. Across this sample there are approximately 140,000 clones, with roughly 90% seen only once. The ten largest clones take up around 1.8% of the sample.

At diagnosis, tumor, uninvolved tumor-adjacent lung and peripheral blood were collected and then preserved as a mix of FFPE and fresh-frozen material. For TCR repertoire profiling, blood samples were analyzed in the form of peripheral blood mononuclear cells. The investigation overall reported the following: A median of roughly 58 of the top 100 tumor clones were detected in paired uninvolved adjacent lung, and approximately 28 of these tumor clones were also found among the top 100 clones of the paired uninvolved adjacent lung. Since the design was exploratory, TCR variables were selected using unadjusted p-values with no false-discovery rate correction. Longer overall survival was associated with higher T cell density in blood, whereas shorter survival was associated with higher clonality in adjacent lung. The highest T cell clonality was observed in uninvolved tumor-adjacent lung, where clonality exceeded that of tumor, suggesting that antigenic responses were more focused in uninvolved tumor-adjacent lung. Because multi-region tumor sequencing was not done, intratumor heterogeneity could not be ruled out.

The rearrangement joined TRBV19 to TRBJ1-1, with the D gene not clear enough to name. This sample comprised peripheral blood, obtained before any cancer treatment. The receptor's source is a female donor older than 55 with stage I lung adenocarcinoma. This receptor has the CDR3 CASSIEGKAEAFF. In nucleotides, the sequence is TGTGCCAGTAGTATAGAAGGGAAAGCTGAAGCTTTCTTT.